The clone carrying this T cell receptor beta chain appeared once. Its target is unknown. The germline gives CDR1 DFQATT, CDR2 SNEGSKA (reference sequence). This CDR3 region has 11 residues. This sample was included in a study of shared clonotypes between healthy human individuals. Study conclusions and caveats: Clonotype sharing among donors was thought likely to change with sequencing depth.

Only in-frame clones appear in the TCRdb table, and some are missing; sequencing was by immunoSEQ multiplex PCR. Of roughly 300,000 clones detected, less than 85% appear once; the ten largest clones hold 8% to 13%. Sequenced sample: memory CD4+ T cells sorted from blood. The subset is: CD45RA-negative fraction. This sequence originates from a man aged 25-40 years in good health. The chain uses TRBV20-1 and TRBJ2-5; D is perhaps TRBD1 (5 bases). In DNA form, the CDR3 reads TGCGCCCGCCAGGGTGGAGAGACCCAGTACTTC. Translating it yields CARQGGETQYF.